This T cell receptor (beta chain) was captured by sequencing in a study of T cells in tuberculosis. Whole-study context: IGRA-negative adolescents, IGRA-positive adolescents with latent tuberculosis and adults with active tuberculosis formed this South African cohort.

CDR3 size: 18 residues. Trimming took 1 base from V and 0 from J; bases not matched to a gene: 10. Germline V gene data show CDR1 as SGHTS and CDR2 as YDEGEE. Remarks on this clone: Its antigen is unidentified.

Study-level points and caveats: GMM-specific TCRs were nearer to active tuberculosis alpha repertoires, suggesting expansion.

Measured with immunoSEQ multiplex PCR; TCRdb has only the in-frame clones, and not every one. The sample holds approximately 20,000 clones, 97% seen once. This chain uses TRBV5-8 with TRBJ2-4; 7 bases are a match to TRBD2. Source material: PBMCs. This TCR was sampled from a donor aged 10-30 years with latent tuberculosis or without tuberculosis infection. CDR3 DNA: TGTGCCAGCAGCTTGCCGCGCTGGGGGGGGGTAGCCAAAAACATTCAGTACTTC. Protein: CASSLPRWGGVAKNIQYF.